This TCR beta chain was sequenced for a study of T-cell memory formation after mild COVID-19. Looking at the study overall: In these data, TCR clusters were largely donor specific.

TCRdb re-called the 5' RACE reads with MiXCR, one entry per CDR3 protein. Among 350,000 or so distinct CDR3 sequences listed, under 25% were seen once. Comments on this clonotype: Its matching antigen is unknown.

Study-level findings and limits: Within pre-infection memory, some responding clones were found, suggesting cross-reactive memory joined. Researchers could not confirm that second-wave clones peaking on day 37 targeted SARS-CoV-2. Contracting CD4+ clones lay largely in CM and EM, with CD8+ ones residing in EMRA.

The CDR3 runs 15 residues. With 0 bases clipped from V and 3 bases from J, the junction kept 3 bases outside the gene matches. Germline CDR1 is SGHRS and CDR2 is YFSETQ. Sequenced material: PBMCs or a T cell subset sorted from them (not recorded which). The receptor was derived from an adult woman who had mild COVID-19 (a few samples of this study predate the infection). Cell type and time point are not known. The chain couples TRBV5-1 to TRBJ1-2; 9 nucleotides agree with TRBD1. In DNA, the CDR3 is TGCGCCAGCAGCTTGGAGGGGACAGGGTACTATGGCTACACCTTC. It encodes CASSLEGTGYYGYTF. Drawing the rest from reference TRBV5-1 and TRBJ1-2, the complete variable domain is KAGVTQTPRYLIKTRGQQVTLSCSPISGHRSVSWYQQTPGQGLQFLFEYFSETQRNKGNFPGRFSGRQFSNSRSEMNVSTLELGDSALYLCASSLEGTGYYGYTFGSGTRLTVV.